This T cell receptor (beta chain) appears in the sequencing data of a study of blood T cell repertoires in COVID-19. The CDR3 contains 18 residues. CDR1 is SGHDT and CDR2 is YYEEEE in the germline V gene. With 2 bases removed from V and 0 bases from J, the gap between germline ends came to 18 bases. This table comes from immunoSEQ multiplex PCR, and its TCRdb copy is limited to in-frame clones, with some not included. Here the sample spans about 73,000 clones, about four fifths being singletons. V gene TRBV5-6 combines with J gene TRBJ2-4; TRBD1 might be the D (6 bases). The TCR was taken from a human donor in a cohort sampled during active COVID-19. Material: peripheral blood. Here the CDR3 reads CASSLGRTGLLAKNIQYF. The CDR3 nucleotides read TGTGCCAGCAGCTTAGGGCGCACAGGGCTACTAGCCAAAAACATTCAGTACTTC.